The 11 T cell receptor beta chains reported below all come from one sample, sequenced in a study of cytomegalovirus exposure and HLA in healthy donors. Primers included in the PCR were 60 Vbeta and 13 Jbeta primers. Repertoires were generated with immunoSEQ multiplex PCR, while TCRdb's copy carries only in-frame clones and drops some. The sample consists of over 90,000 clones, 76% of them appearing once. Specimen: PBMCs. These receptors were collected from a woman in her late teens or twenties in good health and CMV-seropositive.

The rearrangement joins TRBV7-2 to TRBJ1-2; TRBD1 matches 7 bases. Germline lookup yields CDR1 SGHTA and CDR2 FQGNSA. Trimming cost V 5 bases and J 0 bases; bases outside gene matches: 9. CDR3 length equals 16 residues. The CDR3 DNA reads as TGTGCCAGCAGCCCTTCGGCAGGGGGAGCTAACTATGGCTACACCTTC. Its translation is CASSPSAGGANYGYTF. Variable domain in full (rest from reference TRBV7-2 and TRBJ1-2): GAGVSQSPSNKVTEKGKDVELRCDPISGHTALYWYRQSLGQGLEFLIYFQGNSAPDKSGLPSDRFSAERTGGSVSTLTIQRTQQEDSAVYLCASSPSAGGANYGYTFGSGTRLTVV.

V is TRBV13 and J is TRBJ2-1; 10 bases agree with TRBD2. The length of the CDR3 is 16 residues. Germline lookup yields CDR1 PRHDT and CDR2 FYEKMQ (reference sequence). The trim removed 4 bases at V and 5 bases at J, leaving 8 bases unmatched. The CDR3 is CASSSHSGGPNNEQFF. CDR3 coding DNA: TGTGCCAGCAGCTCCCATAGCGGGGGGCCCAACAATGAGCAGTTCTTC.

The chain carries TRBV7-3 and TRBJ2-7; 7 positions agree with TRBD2. The CDR3 is 18 residues long. V lost 4 bases, J lost 2 bases, and 17 bases stayed unmatched. Germline CDR1 SGHTA, CDR2 FQGTGA. CDR3: CASSWRGMGEGAPYEQYF. The DNA for the CDR3 is TGTGCCAGCAGCTGGCGAGGAATGGGGGAGGGTGCCCCCTACGAGCAGTACTTC.

The V and J genes are TRBV14 and TRBJ2-7, with 7 bases matching TRBD2. CDR3 length: 15 residues. V gave up 4 bases and J gave up 3 bases; unmatched junction bases: 9. Per the germline V gene, CDR1 is SGHDN and CDR2 is FVKESK. CDR3 residues: CASSPRVSGNYEQYF. The CDR3 DNA reads as TGTGCCAGCAGCCCAAGGGTCAGCGGGAACTACGAGCAGTACTTC.

CDR3 in DNA: TGCAGCGTTGGGGGGGGCGGGGGTGGCACTGAAGCTTTCTTT. As protein: CSVGGGGGGTEAFF. This chain links TRBV29-1 with TRBJ1-1; possibly TRBD1 for D (6 bases). Germline V gene lookup returns CDR1 SQVTM and CDR2 ANQGSEA. CDR3 size: 14 residues. V lost 4 bases to trimming and J lost 4 bases, with 16 bases between them.

The chain couples TRBV5-5 to TRBJ2-5; a weak D match, TRBD1 (5 bases). The CDR3 has 16 amino acids. Germline values: CDR1 SGHKS, CDR2 YYEKEE (reference sequence). With 1 base removed from V and 0 bases from J, the gap between germline ends came to 13 bases. The CDR3 nucleotides read TGTGCCAGCAGCTTGTTATTCAGGGATTACCAAGAGACCCAGTACTTC. Protein: CASSLLFRDYQETQYF.

The CDR3 spells CASSLGQGAYEQYF. The CDR3 coding sequence is TGTGCCAGCAGCTTGGGACAGGGGGCGTACGAGCAGTACTTC. This chain links TRBV5-6 with TRBJ2-7, with 10 bases aligning to TRBD1. The CDR3 length is 14 residues. Losses at the gene ends were 0 bases for V and 4 bases for J; bases not matched to a gene: 1. Germline assignment: CDR1 SGHDT and CDR2 YYEEEE.

V usage is TRBV28 and J usage is TRBJ2-7; 11 bases agree with TRBD1. V lost 5 bases and J lost 7; bases outside the gene matches: 10. The CDR3 length is 15 residues. Germline CDR1 is MDHEN and CDR2 is SYDVKM. CDR3 nucleotide sequence: TGTGCCAGCAGTAGTGGGACAGGGGGATATCGGGAGCAGTACTTC. Translating it yields CASSSGTGGYREQYF.

This chain uses TRBV13 with TRBJ2-7; 9 positions match TRBD2. The junction had 12 bases not matched to a gene; V was cut back by 5 bases and J by 7 bases. Germline values: CDR1 PRHDT, CDR2 FYEKMQ (reference sequence). This CDR3 region has 15 residues. The CDR3 DNA is TGTGCCAGCAGCGGGCGGGAGGGGGCCGGAAGAGAGCAGTACTTC. Its protein product is CASSGREGAGREQYF.

The V gene is TRBV10-3, the J gene TRBJ2-3; weak D call: TRBD2 (5 bases). CDR3 size: 13 residues. Looked up from germline, CDR1 is ENHRY and CDR2 is SYGVKD. V lost 11 bases, J lost 5 bases, and 17 bases lay in between. The DNA of the CDR3 is TGTGCCCATCAATCAGCGGCGGGAGATACGCAGTATTTT. It encodes CAHQSAAGDTQYF.

DNA of the CDR3: TGTGCCATCAGTGAGGGACAGGGGTACACCTTC. Its translation is CAISEGQGYTF. V gene TRBV10-3 combines with J gene TRBJ1-2, with TRBD1 identical over 9 bases. This CDR3 contains 11 residues. V shed 2 bases and J 11 bases; nucleotides not matched to a gene: 0. Germline CDR1 is ENHRY and CDR2 is SYGVKD.